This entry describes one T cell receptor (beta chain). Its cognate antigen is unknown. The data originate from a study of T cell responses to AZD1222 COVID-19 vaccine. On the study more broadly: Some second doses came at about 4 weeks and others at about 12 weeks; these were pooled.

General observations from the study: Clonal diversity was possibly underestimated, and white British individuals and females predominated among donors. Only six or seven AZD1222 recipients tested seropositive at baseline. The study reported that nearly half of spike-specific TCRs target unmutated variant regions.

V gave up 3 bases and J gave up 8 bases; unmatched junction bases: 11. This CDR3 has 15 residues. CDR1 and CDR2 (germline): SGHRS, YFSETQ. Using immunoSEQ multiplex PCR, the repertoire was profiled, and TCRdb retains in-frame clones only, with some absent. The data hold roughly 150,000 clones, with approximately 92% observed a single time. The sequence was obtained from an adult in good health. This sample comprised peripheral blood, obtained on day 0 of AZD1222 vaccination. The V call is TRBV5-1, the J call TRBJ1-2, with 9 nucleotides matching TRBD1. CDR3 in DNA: TGCGCCAGCAGCTCGGGGACAGGGAGGAATCGAGGCTACACCTTC. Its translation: CASSSGTGRNRGYTF. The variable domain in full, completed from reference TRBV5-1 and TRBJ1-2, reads KAGVTQTPRYLIKTRGQQVTLSCSPISGHRSVSWYQQTPGQGLQFLFEYFSETQRNKGNFPGRFSGRQFSNSRSEMNVSTLELGDSALYLCASSSGTGRNRGYTFGSGTRLTVV.